These T cell receptor beta chains were read from a single sample in a study of cytomegalovirus exposure and HLA in healthy donors. Profiled with immunoSEQ multiplex PCR; TCRdb holds only in-frame clones, not every one. Found here are roughly 120,000 clones, approximately 80% of them singletons; the top ten hold under 3%. Sequenced input: PBMCs. The receptors originated from a young woman in good health and CMV-seropositive. The CDR3 runs from the conserved cysteine through the conserved F or W. A D gene is named only where the DNA matches it firmly. Clone size is not always given. Where it is, it says once, few, many or a class for expanded clones.

v_call: TRBV27
d_call: TRBD1
j_call: TRBJ1-1
clone_size: few
cdr3_aa: CASSVGQTTEAFF
cdr3_nt: TGTGCCAGCAGTGTGGGACAGACAACTGAAGCTTTCTTT

v_call: TRBV2
d_call: -
j_call: TRBJ1-1
clone_size: -
cdr3_aa: CASSGEGYTEAFF
cdr3_nt: TGTGCCAGCAGTGGCGAGGGTTACACTGAAGCTTTCTTT

v_call: TRBV28
d_call: TRBD1
j_call: TRBJ1-2
clone_size: few
cdr3_aa: CASSLPGTEVLGGYTF
cdr3_nt: TGTGCCAGCAGTTTACCCGGGACAGAGGTATTAGGTGGCTACACCTTC

v_call: TRBV6-5
d_call: TRBD1
j_call: TRBJ2-7
clone_size: -
cdr3_aa: CASSEGQNIGQYF
cdr3_nt: TGTGCCAGCAGTGAGGGACAGAACATCGGGCAGTACTTC

v_call: TRBV27
d_call: -
j_call: TRBJ2-5
clone_size: -
cdr3_aa: CASSPYSAGIRTQYF
cdr3_nt: TGTGCCAGCAGTCCGTATAGCGCCGGTATACGGACCCAGTACTTC

v_call: TRBV27
d_call: -
j_call: TRBJ2-5
clone_size: few
cdr3_aa: CASSLGSLQYF
cdr3_nt: TGTGCCAGCAGTTTAGGCAGTCTGCAGTACTTC

v_call: TRBV2
d_call: TRBD1
j_call: TRBJ2-1
clone_size: -
cdr3_aa: CASGPGTGFFHEQFF
cdr3_nt: TGTGCCAGCGGTCCCGGGACAGGGTTTTTCCATGAGCAGTTCTTC

v_call: TRBV19
d_call: TRBD1
j_call: TRBJ1-2
clone_size: -
cdr3_aa: CASSIIRTGGGYTF
cdr3_nt: TGTGCCAGTAGTATAATCCGGACAGGGGGAGGCTACACCTTC

v_call: TRBV5-1
d_call: -
j_call: TRBJ2-5
clone_size: -
cdr3_aa: CASSLSLGGRIQETQYF
cdr3_nt: TGCGCCAGCAGCCTGTCCCTTGGGGGCAGGATTCAAGAGACCCAGTACTTC

v_call: TRBV7-9
d_call: -
j_call: TRBJ1-5
clone_size: -
cdr3_aa: CASSFFNQPQHF
cdr3_nt: TGTGCCAGCAGCTTCTTTAATCAGCCCCAGCATTTT

v_call: TRBV28
d_call: -
j_call: TRBJ1-2
clone_size: -
cdr3_aa: CASSFDGANYGYTF
cdr3_nt: TGTGCCAGCAGTTTTGACGGAGCTAACTATGGCTACACCTTC

v_call: TRBV19
d_call: -
j_call: TRBJ1-1
clone_size: few
cdr3_aa: CASSIDRYRQRAFF
cdr3_nt: TGTGCCAGTAGTATAGATCGGTACAGGCAAAGAGCTTTCTTT

v_call: TRBV5-1
d_call: -
j_call: TRBJ2-6
clone_size: -
cdr3_aa: CASSFSGVGANVLTF
cdr3_nt: TGCGCCAGCAGCTTCTCAGGGGTTGGGGCCAACGTCCTGACTTTC

v_call: TRBV9
d_call: TRBD2
j_call: TRBJ2-1
clone_size: -
cdr3_aa: CASSVGLAGADNEQFF
cdr3_nt: TGTGCCAGCAGCGTAGGTCTAGCGGGAGCTGACAATGAGCAGTTCTTC

v_call: TRBV5-1
d_call: -
j_call: TRBJ2-1
clone_size: -
cdr3_aa: CVSSPTGAGAVYNEQFF
cdr3_nt: TGCGTCAGCAGCCCAACGGGGGCGGGAGCGGTCTACAATGAGCAGTTCTTC

v_call: TRBV5-8
d_call: TRBD2
j_call: TRBJ2-7
clone_size: -
cdr3_aa: CASTMRGGSSYEQYF
cdr3_nt: TGTGCCAGCACCATGCGGGGGGGCTCCTCCTACGAGCAGTACTTC

v_call: TRBV30
d_call: TRBD2
j_call: TRBJ2-2
clone_size: -
cdr3_aa: CAWRWLAGGNTGELFF
cdr3_nt: TGTGCCTGGAGATGGCTAGCGGGAGGGAACACCGGGGAGCTGTTTTTT

v_call: TRBV5-1
d_call: -
j_call: TRBJ2-5
clone_size: -
cdr3_aa: CASSLGLSGQETQYF
cdr3_nt: TGCGCCAGCAGCTTGGGCCTATCGGGGCAAGAGACCCAGTACTTC

v_call: TRBV14
d_call: TRBD2
j_call: TRBJ2-1
clone_size: -
cdr3_aa: CASGQWRASGAYNEQFF
cdr3_nt: TGTGCCAGCGGCCAATGGAGGGCTAGCGGGGCTTACAATGAGCAGTTCTTC

v_call: TRBV27
d_call: -
j_call: TRBJ2-7
clone_size: few
cdr3_aa: CASRFRSSYEQYF
cdr3_nt: TGTGCCAGTAGGTTTCGGAGCTCCTACGAGCAGTACTTC

v_call: TRBV5-1
d_call: -
j_call: TRBJ1-3
clone_size: -
cdr3_aa: CASSSTGVSSGNTIYF
cdr3_nt: TGCGCCAGCAGCTCGACAGGCGTTTCCTCTGGAAACACCATATATTTT

v_call: TRBV7-3
d_call: -
j_call: TRBJ2-7
clone_size: -
cdr3_aa: CASSPFPGSYEQYF
cdr3_nt: TGTGCCAGCAGCCCCTTCCCGGGGTCCTACGAGCAGTACTTC

v_call: TRBV6-5
d_call: -
j_call: TRBJ1-1
clone_size: -
cdr3_aa: CASSARDTLEAFF
cdr3_nt: TGTGCCAGCAGTGCCCGGGACACCCTTGAAGCTTTCTTT

v_call: TRBV27
d_call: TRBD1
j_call: TRBJ1-3
clone_size: once
cdr3_aa: CASSWDRAGNTIYF
cdr3_nt: TGTGCCAGCAGTTGGGACAGGGCTGGAAACACCATATATTTT

v_call: TRBV20-1
d_call: -
j_call: TRBJ2-7
clone_size: -
cdr3_aa: CSARASWEQYF
cdr3_nt: TGCAGTGCTAGGGCCAGTTGGGAGCAGTACTTC

v_call: TRBV7-8
d_call: -
j_call: TRBJ1-2
clone_size: -
cdr3_aa: CASSSRTGNYGYTF
cdr3_nt: TGTGCCAGCAGCTCTCGGACGGGAAACTATGGCTACACCTTC

v_call: TRBV5-1
d_call: -
j_call: TRBJ1-2
clone_size: -
cdr3_aa: CASSWTGDFSNYGYTF
cdr3_nt: TGCGCCAGCAGCTGGACGGGGGACTTCTCGAACTATGGCTACACCTTC

v_call: TRBV2
d_call: -
j_call: TRBJ2-7
clone_size: -
cdr3_aa: CASRSSTGLSYEQYF
cdr3_nt: TGTGCCAGCAGATCCTCGACAGGACTCTCCTACGAGCAGTACTTC

v_call: TRBV28
d_call: -
j_call: TRBJ2-2
clone_size: -
cdr3_aa: CASSFWGRELFF
cdr3_nt: TGTGCCAGCAGTTTTTGGGGCAGGGAGCTGTTTTTT

v_call: TRBV19
d_call: -
j_call: TRBJ1-1
clone_size: few
cdr3_aa: CASSMTIETEAFF
cdr3_nt: TGTGCCAGTAGTATGACTATTGAGACTGAAGCTTTCTTT

v_call: TRBV12-5
d_call: TRBD2
j_call: TRBJ2-5
clone_size: -
cdr3_aa: CASGPGGKETQYF
cdr3_nt: TGTGCTAGTGGTCCCGGGGGGAAAGAGACCCAGTACTTC

v_call: TRBV7-9
d_call: -
j_call: TRBJ2-5
clone_size: few
cdr3_aa: CASSVKTAVNTQYF
cdr3_nt: TGTGCCAGCAGCGTAAAGACAGCCGTTAACACCCAGTACTTC

v_call: TRBV11-3
d_call: TRBD2
j_call: TRBJ2-1
clone_size: -
cdr3_aa: CASSLSRGGEQFF
cdr3_nt: TGTGCCAGCAGCTTATCTCGGGGGGGTGAGCAGTTCTTC

v_call: TRBV6-6
d_call: TRBD1
j_call: TRBJ2-7
clone_size: -
cdr3_aa: CASSYRPGQGAYEQYF
cdr3_nt: TGTGCCAGCAGTTACCGTCCCGGACAGGGGGCCTACGAGCAGTACTTC

v_call: TRBV9
d_call: -
j_call: TRBJ1-5
clone_size: once
cdr3_aa: CASSVASDQPQHF
cdr3_nt: TGTGCCAGCAGCGTAGCGAGTGATCAGCCCCAGCATTTT

v_call: TRBV30
d_call: -
j_call: TRBJ2-1
clone_size: -
cdr3_aa: CAWSAQRLSNEQFF
cdr3_nt: TGTGCCTGGAGTGCACAACGACTGTCCAATGAGCAGTTCTTC

v_call: TRBV4-2
d_call: -
j_call: TRBJ2-2
clone_size: -
cdr3_aa: CASSQGVRNTGELFF
cdr3_nt: TGTGCCAGCAGCCAAGGCGTTAGGAACACCGGGGAGCTGTTTTTT

v_call: TRBV20-1
d_call: -
j_call: TRBJ2-7
clone_size: once
cdr3_aa: CSASGSHEQYF
cdr3_nt: TGCAGTGCTAGCGGGAGTCACGAGCAGTACTTC

v_call: TRBV7-6
d_call: TRBD1
j_call: TRBJ2-1
clone_size: -
cdr3_aa: CASSDTGGPYNEQFF
cdr3_nt: TGTGCCAGCAGCGACACAGGGGGCCCCTACAATGAGCAGTTCTTC

v_call: TRBV6-1
d_call: TRBD1
j_call: TRBJ2-4
clone_size: -
cdr3_aa: CASSEEDRGDIQYF
cdr3_nt: TGTGCCAGCAGTGAAGAGGACAGGGGGGACATTCAGTACTTC

v_call: TRBV18
d_call: TRBD2
j_call: TRBJ2-7
clone_size: -
cdr3_aa: CASSPHSRRGGSHEQYF
cdr3_nt: TGTGCCAGCTCACCACATTCTCGGCGGGGGGGGTCCCACGAGCAGTACTTC

v_call: TRBV6-5
d_call: -
j_call: TRBJ2-7
clone_size: -
cdr3_aa: CASSYSASSYEQYF
cdr3_nt: TGTGCCAGCAGTTACTCTGCGAGCTCCTACGAGCAGTACTTC

v_call: TRBV30
d_call: -
j_call: TRBJ1-1
clone_size: -
cdr3_aa: CAWNRDPPGAFF
cdr3_nt: TGTGCCTGGAACAGGGACCCCCCCGGAGCTTTCTTT

v_call: TRBV7-9
d_call: TRBD2
j_call: TRBJ2-1
clone_size: few
cdr3_aa: CASSLWGLAGNGSYNEQFF
cdr3_nt: TGTGCCAGCAGCTTATGGGGACTAGCGGGAAACGGAAGCTACAATGAGCAGTTCTTC

v_call: TRBV15
d_call: -
j_call: TRBJ2-1
clone_size: -
cdr3_aa: CATSRDTQAYNEQFF
cdr3_nt: TGTGCCACCAGCAGAGATACTCAGGCCTACAATGAGCAGTTCTTC

v_call: TRBV14
d_call: TRBD1
j_call: TRBJ1-2
clone_size: -
cdr3_aa: CASSPRTGINYGYTF
cdr3_nt: TGTGCCAGCAGCCCCAGGACAGGGATTAACTATGGCTACACCTTC

v_call: TRBV11-2
d_call: -
j_call: TRBJ2-7
clone_size: once
cdr3_aa: CASSLEGRPTYEQYF
cdr3_nt: TGTGCCAGCAGCTTAGAGGGCCGACCTACCTACGAGCAGTACTTC

v_call: TRBV7-3
d_call: TRBD2
j_call: TRBJ2-1
clone_size: -
cdr3_aa: CASSLSAGNEQFF
cdr3_nt: TGTGCCAGCAGCTTATCAGCGGGGAATGAGCAGTTCTTC

v_call: TRBV19
d_call: TRBD1
j_call: TRBJ1-5
clone_size: -
cdr3_aa: CASSPGTGGYSNQPQHF
cdr3_nt: TGTGCCAGTAGTCCCGGGACAGGCGGCTATAGCAATCAGCCCCAGCATTTT

v_call: TRBV18
d_call: -
j_call: TRBJ1-1
clone_size: -
cdr3_aa: CASSLSDTKNTEAFF
cdr3_nt: TGTGCCAGCTCACTTTCGGACACGAAGAACACTGAAGCTTTCTTT

v_call: TRBV11-3
d_call: TRBD1
j_call: TRBJ1-2
clone_size: -
cdr3_aa: CASSPGTAYGYTF
cdr3_nt: TGTGCCAGCAGCCCCGGGACAGCCTATGGCTACACCTTC

v_call: TRBV28
d_call: TRBD1
j_call: TRBJ2-7
clone_size: -
cdr3_aa: CATKTGGSEQYF
cdr3_nt: TGTGCCACTAAGACAGGGGGAAGCGAGCAGTACTTC

v_call: TRBV25-1
d_call: -
j_call: TRBJ1-6
clone_size: few
cdr3_aa: CASSASSYNSPLHF
cdr3_nt: TGTGCCAGCAGCGCGAGCTCCTATAATTCACCCCTCCACTTT

v_call: TRBV6-1
d_call: -
j_call: TRBJ2-1
clone_size: once
cdr3_aa: CASSDTRAGYNEQFF
cdr3_nt: TGTGCCAGCAGTGACACCAGGGCGGGGTACAATGAGCAGTTCTTC

v_call: TRBV10-3
d_call: TRBD1
j_call: TRBJ2-3
clone_size: -
cdr3_aa: CATSNQLFDRGTTDTQYF
cdr3_nt: TGTGCCACCAGTAACCAGCTTTTTGACAGGGGCACCACAGATACGCAGTATTTT

v_call: TRBV30
d_call: TRBD2
j_call: TRBJ2-3
clone_size: -
cdr3_aa: CAWEGLAGAADTQYF
cdr3_nt: TGTGCCTGGGAGGGGCTAGCGGGAGCCGCAGATACGCAGTATTTT

v_call: TRBV6-6
d_call: -
j_call: TRBJ1-2
clone_size: -
cdr3_aa: CASSYKGEYNYGYTF
cdr3_nt: TGTGCCAGCAGTTACAAGGGGGAATATAACTATGGCTACACCTTC

v_call: TRBV7-3
d_call: -
j_call: TRBJ2-1
clone_size: -
cdr3_aa: CASSLGWGLGNEQFF
cdr3_nt: TGTGCCAGCAGCTTAGGGTGGGGGCTTGGGAATGAGCAGTTCTTC

v_call: TRBV9
d_call: -
j_call: TRBJ2-7
clone_size: -
cdr3_aa: CASSPRALGGQYF
cdr3_nt: TGTGCCAGCAGCCCCCGGGCCCTCGGGGGGCAGTACTTC